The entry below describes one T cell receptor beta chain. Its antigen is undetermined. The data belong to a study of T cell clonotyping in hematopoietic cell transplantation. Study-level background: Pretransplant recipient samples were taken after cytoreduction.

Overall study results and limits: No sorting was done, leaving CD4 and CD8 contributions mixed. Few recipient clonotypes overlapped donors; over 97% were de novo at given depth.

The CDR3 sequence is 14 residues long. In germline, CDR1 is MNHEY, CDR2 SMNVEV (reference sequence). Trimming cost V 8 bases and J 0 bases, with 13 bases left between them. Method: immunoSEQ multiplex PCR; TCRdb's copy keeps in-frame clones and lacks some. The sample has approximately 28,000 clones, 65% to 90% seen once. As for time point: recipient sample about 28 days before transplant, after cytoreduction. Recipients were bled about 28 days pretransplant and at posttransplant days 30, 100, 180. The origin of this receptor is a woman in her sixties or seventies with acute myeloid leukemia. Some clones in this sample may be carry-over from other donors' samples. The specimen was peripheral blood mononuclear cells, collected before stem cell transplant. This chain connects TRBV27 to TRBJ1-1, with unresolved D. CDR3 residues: CASRVNGMNTEAFF. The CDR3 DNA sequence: TGTGCCAGCCGGGTGAACGGCATGAACACTGAAGCTTTCTTT.